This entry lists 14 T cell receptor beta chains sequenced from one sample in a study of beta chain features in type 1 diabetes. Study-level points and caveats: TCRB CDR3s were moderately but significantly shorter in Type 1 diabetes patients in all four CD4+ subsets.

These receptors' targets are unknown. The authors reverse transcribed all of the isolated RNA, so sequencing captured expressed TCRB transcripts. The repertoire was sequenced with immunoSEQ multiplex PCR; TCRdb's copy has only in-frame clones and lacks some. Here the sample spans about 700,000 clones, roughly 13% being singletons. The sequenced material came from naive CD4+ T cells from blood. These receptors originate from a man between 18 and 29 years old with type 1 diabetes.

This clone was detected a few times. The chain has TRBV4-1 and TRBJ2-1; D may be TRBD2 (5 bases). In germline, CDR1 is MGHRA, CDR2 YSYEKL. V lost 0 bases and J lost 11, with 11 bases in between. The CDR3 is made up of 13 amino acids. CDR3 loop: CASSQEETGKQFF. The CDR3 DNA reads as TGCGCCAGCAGCCAAGAAGAGACGGGGAAGCAGTTCTTC.

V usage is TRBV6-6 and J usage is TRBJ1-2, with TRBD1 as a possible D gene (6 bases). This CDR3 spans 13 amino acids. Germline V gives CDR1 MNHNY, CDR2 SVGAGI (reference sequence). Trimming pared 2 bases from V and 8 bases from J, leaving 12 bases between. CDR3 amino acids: CASSYTGYEGYTF. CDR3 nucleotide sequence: TGTGCCAGCAGTTACACAGGGTATGAAGGCTACACCTTC.

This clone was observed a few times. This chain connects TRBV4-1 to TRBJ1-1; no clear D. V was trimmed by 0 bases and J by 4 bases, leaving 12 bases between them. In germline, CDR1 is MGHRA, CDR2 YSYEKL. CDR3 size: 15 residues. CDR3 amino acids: CASSQDAAGSTEAFF. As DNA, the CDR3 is TGCGCCAGCAGCCAAGACGCGGCGGGGAGCACTGAAGCTTTCTTT.

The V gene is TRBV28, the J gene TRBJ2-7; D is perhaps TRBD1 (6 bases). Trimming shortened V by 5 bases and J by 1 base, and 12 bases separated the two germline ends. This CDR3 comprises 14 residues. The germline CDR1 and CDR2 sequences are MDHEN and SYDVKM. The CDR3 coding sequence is TGTGCCAGCAGTCGGACAGTATCATCCTACGAGCAGTACTTC. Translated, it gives CASSRTVSSYEQYF.

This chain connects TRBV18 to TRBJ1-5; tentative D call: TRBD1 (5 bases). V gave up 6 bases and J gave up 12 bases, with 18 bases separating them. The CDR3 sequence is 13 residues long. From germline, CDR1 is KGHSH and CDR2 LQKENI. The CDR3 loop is CASSTNGALIQHF. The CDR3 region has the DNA TGTGCCAGCTCTACCAACGGGGCCCTGATCCAGCATTTT.

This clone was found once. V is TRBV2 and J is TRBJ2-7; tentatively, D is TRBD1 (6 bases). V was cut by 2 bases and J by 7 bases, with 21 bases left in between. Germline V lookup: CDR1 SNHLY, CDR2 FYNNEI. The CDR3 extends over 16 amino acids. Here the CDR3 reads CASSEQGQGLSGEQYF. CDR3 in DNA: TGTGCCAGCAGTGAACAGGGCCAGGGGCTGTCGGGGGAGCAGTACTTC. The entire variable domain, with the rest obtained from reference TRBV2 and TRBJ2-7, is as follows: EPEVTQTPSHQVTQMGQEVILRCVPISNHLYFYWYRQILGQKVEFLVSFYNNEISEKSEIFDDQFSVERPDGSNFTLKIRSTKLEDSAMYFCASSEQGQGLSGEQYFGPGTRLTVT.

CDR3 nucleotide sequence: TGTGCCAGCAGTGAAAGGACAGGGGGGACAGATACGCAGTATTTT. It translates to CASSERTGGTDTQYF. This chain uses TRBV2 with TRBJ2-3; TRBD1 matches at 10 bases. V lost 2 bases, J lost 3 bases, and 2 bases stayed unmatched. CDR3 size: 15 residues. In germline, CDR1 is SNHLY, CDR2 FYNNEI.

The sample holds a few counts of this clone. The CDR3 DNA sequence: TGTGCCATCAGTGTATGGGTAGGGGAGACCCAGTACTTC. It translates to CAISVWVGETQYF. The rearrangement links TRBV10-3 to TRBJ2-5; D not resolved. Trimming stripped 4 bases from V and 5 bases from J, with 11 bases between. CDR3 size: 13 residues. CDR1 ENHRY and CDR2 SYGVKD come from the germline V gene.

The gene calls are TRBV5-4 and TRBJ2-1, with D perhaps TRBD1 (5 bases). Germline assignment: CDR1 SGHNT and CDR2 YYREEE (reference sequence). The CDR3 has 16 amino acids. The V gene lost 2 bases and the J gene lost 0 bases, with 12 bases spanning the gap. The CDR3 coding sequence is TGTGCCAGCAGCTTTGACAGCCCTAACTCCTACAATGAGCAGTTCTTC. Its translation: CASSFDSPNSYNEQFF.

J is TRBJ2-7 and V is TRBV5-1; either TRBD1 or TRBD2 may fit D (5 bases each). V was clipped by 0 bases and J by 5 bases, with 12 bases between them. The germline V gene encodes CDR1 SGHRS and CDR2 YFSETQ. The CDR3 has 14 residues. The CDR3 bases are TGCGCCAGCAGCTTGGGGGGGATCGTACACGAGCAGTACTTC. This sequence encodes CASSLGGIVHEQYF.

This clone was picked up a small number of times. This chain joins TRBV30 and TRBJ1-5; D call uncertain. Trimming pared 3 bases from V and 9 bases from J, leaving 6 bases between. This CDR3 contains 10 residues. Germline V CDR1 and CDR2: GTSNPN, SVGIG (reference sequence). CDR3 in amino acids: CAWRTTPQHF. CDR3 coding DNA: TGTGCCTGGAGGACAACGCCCCAGCATTTT.

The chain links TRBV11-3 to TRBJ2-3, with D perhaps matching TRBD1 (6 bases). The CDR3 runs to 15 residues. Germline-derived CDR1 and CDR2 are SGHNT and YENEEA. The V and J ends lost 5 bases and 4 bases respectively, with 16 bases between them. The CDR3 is CASSPLGASSDTQYF. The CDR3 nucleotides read TGTGCCAGCAGCCCACTGGGGGCCTCCTCAGATACGCAGTATTTT.

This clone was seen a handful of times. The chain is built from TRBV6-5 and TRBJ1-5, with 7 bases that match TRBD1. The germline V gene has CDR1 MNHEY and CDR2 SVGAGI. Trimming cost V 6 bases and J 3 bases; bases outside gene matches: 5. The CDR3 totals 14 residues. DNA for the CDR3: TGTGCCAGCAGAAACGGACAGGACAATCAGCCCCAGCATTTT. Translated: CASRNGQDNQPQHF.

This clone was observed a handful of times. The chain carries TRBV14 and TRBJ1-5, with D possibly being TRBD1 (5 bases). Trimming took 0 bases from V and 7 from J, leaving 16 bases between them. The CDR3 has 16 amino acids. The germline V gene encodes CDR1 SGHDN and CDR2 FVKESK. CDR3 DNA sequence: TGTGCCAGCAGCCAAGATAGAGGACAAGACGGGCAGCCCCAGCATTTT. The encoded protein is CASSQDRGQDGQPQHF.